This T cell receptor beta chain was captured in a study of regulatory T cells in long-lasting Graves disease. Per the germline V gene, CDR1 is DFQATT and CDR2 is SNEGSKA (reference sequence). Unmatched junction bases numbered 6, after V lost 3 bases and J lost 0 bases. This CDR3 spans 18 amino acids. Library construction for TCR beta used iRepertoire HTBI primers and Arm-PCR of CDR3 regions. TCRdb recomputed calls from the multiplex PCR reads with MiXCR, one row per CDR3 protein. The table includes fewer than 550,000 distinct CDR3 sequences, 20% to 25% detected once. The time point here: persistent/refractory GD, antithyroid drugs over 5 years with positive TRAb. From RNA extracted from PBMCs, the TCR library was made.

The material was peripheral blood mononuclear cells (PBMCs), obtained when the disease was refractory, from a patient treated with antithyroid drugs. V usage is TRBV20-1 and J usage is TRBJ2-3, with TRBD2 matching over 16 bases. This receptor was obtained from a female donor with Graves disease. CDR3 amino acids: CSARGTSGRDTSTDTQYF. The CDR3 DNA follows: TGCAGTGCTAGGGGGACTAGCGGGAGGGACACTAGCACAGATACGCAGTATTTT.